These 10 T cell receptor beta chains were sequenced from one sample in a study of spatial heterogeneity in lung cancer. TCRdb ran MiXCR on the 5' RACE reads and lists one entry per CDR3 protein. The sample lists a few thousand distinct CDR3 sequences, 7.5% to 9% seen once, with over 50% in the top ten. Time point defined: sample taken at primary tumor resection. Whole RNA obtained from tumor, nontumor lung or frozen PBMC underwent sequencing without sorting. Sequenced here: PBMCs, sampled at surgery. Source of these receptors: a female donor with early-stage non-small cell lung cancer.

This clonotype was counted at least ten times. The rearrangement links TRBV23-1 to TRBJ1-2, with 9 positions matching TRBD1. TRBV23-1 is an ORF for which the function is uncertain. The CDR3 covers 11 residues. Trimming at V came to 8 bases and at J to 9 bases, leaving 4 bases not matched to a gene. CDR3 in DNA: TGCGCCAGCCGGGACAGGGATAGCTACACCTTC. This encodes CASRDRDSYTF.

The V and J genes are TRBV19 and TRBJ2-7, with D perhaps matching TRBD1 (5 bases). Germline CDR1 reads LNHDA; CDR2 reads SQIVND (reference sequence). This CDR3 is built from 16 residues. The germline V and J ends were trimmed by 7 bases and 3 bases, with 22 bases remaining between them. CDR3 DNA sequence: TGTGCCAGTACCAGTAACGTCAAGGGGTCTTTCTACGAGCAGTACTTC. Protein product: CASTSNVKGSFYEQYF.

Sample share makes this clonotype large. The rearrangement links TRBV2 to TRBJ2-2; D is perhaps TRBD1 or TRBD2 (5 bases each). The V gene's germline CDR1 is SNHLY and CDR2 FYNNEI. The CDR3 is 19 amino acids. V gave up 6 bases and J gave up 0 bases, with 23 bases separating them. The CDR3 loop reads CASRDEWGKVGSNTGELFF. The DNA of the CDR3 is TGTGCCAGCAGAGACGAGTGGGGGAAAGTAGGGTCGAACACCGGGGAGCTGTTTTTT.

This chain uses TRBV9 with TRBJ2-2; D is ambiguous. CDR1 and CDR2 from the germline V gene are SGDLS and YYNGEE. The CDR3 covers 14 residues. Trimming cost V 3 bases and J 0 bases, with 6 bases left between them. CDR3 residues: CASSAVPNTGELFF. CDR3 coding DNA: TGTGCCAGCAGCGCCGTACCGAACACCGGGGAGCTGTTTTTT.

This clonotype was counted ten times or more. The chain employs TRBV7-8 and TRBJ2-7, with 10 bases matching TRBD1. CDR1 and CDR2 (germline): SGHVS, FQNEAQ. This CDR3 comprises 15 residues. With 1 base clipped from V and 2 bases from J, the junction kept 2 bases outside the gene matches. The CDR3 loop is CASSLVGTGAYEQYF. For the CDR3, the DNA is TGTGCCAGCAGCTTAGTAGGGACAGGGGCCTACGAGCAGTACTTC.

The CDR3 sequence is CASSSGTSPLHF. The CDR3 DNA is TGTGCCAGCAGTAGCGGTACTTCACCCCTCCACTTT. V and J are TRBV28 and TRBJ1-6; D gene uncertain. The CDR3 loop spans 12 amino acids. The V gene's germline CDR1 is MDHEN and CDR2 SYDVKM. Trimming stripped 5 bases from V and 9 bases from J, with 8 bases between.

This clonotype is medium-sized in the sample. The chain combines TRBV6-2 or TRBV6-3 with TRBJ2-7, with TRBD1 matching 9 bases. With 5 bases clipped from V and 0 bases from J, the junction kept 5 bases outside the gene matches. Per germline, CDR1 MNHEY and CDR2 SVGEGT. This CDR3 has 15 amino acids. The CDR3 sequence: CASSPDRGISYEQYF. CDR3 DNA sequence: TGTGCCAGCAGTCCGGACAGGGGAATCTCCTACGAGCAGTACTTC.

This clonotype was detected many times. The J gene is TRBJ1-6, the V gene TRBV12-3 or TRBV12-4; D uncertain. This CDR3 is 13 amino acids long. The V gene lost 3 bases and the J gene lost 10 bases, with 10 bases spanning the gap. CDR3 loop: CASSFGQRSPLHF. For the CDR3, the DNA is TGTGCCAGCAGTTTTGGGCAGAGATCACCCCTCCACTTT.

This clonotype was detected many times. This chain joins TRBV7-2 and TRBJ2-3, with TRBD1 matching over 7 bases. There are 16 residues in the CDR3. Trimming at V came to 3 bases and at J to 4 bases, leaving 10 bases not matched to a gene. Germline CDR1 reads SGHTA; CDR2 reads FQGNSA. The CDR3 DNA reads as TGTGCCAGCAGCTTCTTCGGAGACAGGGCCCCAGATACGCAGTATTTT. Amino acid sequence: CASSFFGDRAPDTQYF.

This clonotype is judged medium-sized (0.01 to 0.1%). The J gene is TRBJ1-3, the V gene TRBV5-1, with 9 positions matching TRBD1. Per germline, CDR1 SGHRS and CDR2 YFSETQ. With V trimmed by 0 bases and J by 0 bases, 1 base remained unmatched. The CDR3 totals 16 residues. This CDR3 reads CASSLATGGSGNTIYF. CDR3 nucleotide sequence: TGCGCCAGCAGCTTGGCGACAGGGGGCTCTGGAAACACCATATATTTT.